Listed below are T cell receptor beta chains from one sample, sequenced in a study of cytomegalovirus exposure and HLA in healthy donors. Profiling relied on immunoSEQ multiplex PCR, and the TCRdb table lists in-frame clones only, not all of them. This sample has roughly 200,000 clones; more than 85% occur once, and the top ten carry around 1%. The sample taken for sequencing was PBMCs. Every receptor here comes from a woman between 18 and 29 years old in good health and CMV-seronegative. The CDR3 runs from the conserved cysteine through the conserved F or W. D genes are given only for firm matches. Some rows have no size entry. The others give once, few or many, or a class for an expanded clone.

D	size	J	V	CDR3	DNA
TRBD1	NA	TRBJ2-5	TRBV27	CASSLSRGETQYF	TGTGCCAGCAGTTTATCCAGGGGGGAGACCCAGTACTTC
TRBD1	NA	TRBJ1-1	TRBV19	CASSPGQGGRNTEAFF	TGTGCCAGTAGTCCGGGACAGGGGGGCCGGAACACTGAAGCTTTCTTT
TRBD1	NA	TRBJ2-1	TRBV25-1	CASSGTGDEQFF	TGTGCCAGCAGTGGGACAGGGGATGAGCAGTTCTTC
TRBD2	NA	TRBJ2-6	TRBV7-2	CASSLVGRETSGANVLTF	TGTGCCAGCAGCTTAGTCGGGCGGGAGACCTCTGGGGCCAACGTCCTGACTTTC
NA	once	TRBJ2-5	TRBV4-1	CASGQTGAGMETQYF	TGCGCCAGCGGACAGACAGGAGCGGGGATGGAGACCCAGTACTTC
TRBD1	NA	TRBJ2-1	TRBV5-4	CASSLGGTGGFNEQFF	TGTGCCAGCAGCTTGGGAGGGACAGGGGGTTTTAATGAGCAGTTCTTC
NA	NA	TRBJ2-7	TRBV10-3	CAISFGAGPYEQYF	TGTGCCATCAGTTTCGGCGCAGGGCCCTACGAGCAGTACTTC
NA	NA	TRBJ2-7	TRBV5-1	CASSLVASAYEQYF	TGCGCCAGCAGCTTGGTGGCCTCCGCTTACGAGCAGTACTTC
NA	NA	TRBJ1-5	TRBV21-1	CASSKKGDVNSNQPQHF	TGTGCCAGCAGCAAAAAGGGGGACGTAAATAGCAATCAGCCCCAGCATTTT
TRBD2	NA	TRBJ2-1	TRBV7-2	CASSLEASGYNEQFF	TGTGCCAGCAGCCTGGAGGCTAGCGGATACAATGAGCAGTTCTTC
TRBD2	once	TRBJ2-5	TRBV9	CASSGALAGGQETQYF	TGTGCCAGCAGCGGGGCCCTAGCGGGAGGCCAAGAGACCCAGTACTTC
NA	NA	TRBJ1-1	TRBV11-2	CASSLTGAIMNTEAFF	TGTGCCAGCAGCTTAACAGGTGCTATTATGAACACTGAAGCTTTCTTT
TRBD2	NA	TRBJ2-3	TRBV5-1	CASSPFGHQRGESTDTQYF	TGCGCCAGCAGCCCCTTCGGACACCAGCGGGGGGAAAGCACAGATACGCAGTATTTT
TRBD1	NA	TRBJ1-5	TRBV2	CASSWTGGRNQPQHF	TGTGCCAGCAGTTGGACAGGGGGAAGGAATCAGCCCCAGCATTTT
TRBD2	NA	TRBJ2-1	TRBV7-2	CASSSTMLAVNNEQFF	TGTGCCAGCAGCTCAACTATGCTAGCGGTGAACAATGAGCAGTTCTTC
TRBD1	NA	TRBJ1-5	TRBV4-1	CASSQDRTGINQPQHF	TGCGCCAGCAGCCAAGATCGGACAGGGATCAATCAGCCCCAGCATTTT
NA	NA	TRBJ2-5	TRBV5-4	CASSSLAQETQYF	TGTGCCAGCAGCTCACTAGCCCAAGAGACCCAGTACTTC
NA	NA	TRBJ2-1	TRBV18	CASSPKDLSGNNEQFF	TGTGCCAGCTCACCCAAGGACTTATCTGGGAACAATGAGCAGTTCTTC
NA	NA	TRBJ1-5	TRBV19	CASSGSSTSPGQPQHF	TGTGCCAGTAGTGGGAGCAGCACATCACCGGGACAGCCCCAGCATTTT
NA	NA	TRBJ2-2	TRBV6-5	CASSFLLVTNTGELFF	TGTGCCAGCAGTTTTCTCCTTGTCACTAACACCGGGGAGCTGTTTTTT
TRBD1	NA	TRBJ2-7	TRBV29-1	CSVADPRTGGPPYEQYF	TGCAGCGTCGCGGATCCTCGGACAGGGGGACCCCCCTACGAGCAGTACTTC
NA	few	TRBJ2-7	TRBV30	CAWSAQIEQYF	TGTGCCTGGAGTGCACAAATCGAGCAGTACTTC
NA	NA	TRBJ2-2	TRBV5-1	CASAGQRNTGELFF	TGCGCCAGCGCCGGACAGAGAAACACCGGGGAGCTGTTTTTT
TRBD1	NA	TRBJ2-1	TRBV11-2	CASSLVRDRLNEQFF	TGTGCCAGCAGCTTAGTCCGGGACAGGCTCAATGAGCAGTTCTTC
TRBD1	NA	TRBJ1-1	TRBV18	CASSPQGTDSEAFF	TGTGCCAGCTCACCCCAAGGGACAGATAGTGAAGCTTTCTTT
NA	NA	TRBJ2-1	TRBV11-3	CASSTFGGEQFF	TGTGCCAGCAGCACATTTGGGGGGGAGCAGTTCTTC
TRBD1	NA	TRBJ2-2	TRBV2	CASSLKGAAGELFF	TGTGCCAGCAGTTTGAAGGGGGCGGCCGGGGAGCTGTTTTTT
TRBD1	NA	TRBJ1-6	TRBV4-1	CASSQEGGQLNSPLHF	TGCGCCAGCAGCCAAGAAGGGGGACAGCTTAATTCACCCCTCCACTTT
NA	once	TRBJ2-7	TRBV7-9	CASSLTGNEQYF	TGTGCCAGCAGCTTAACAGGGAACGAGCAGTACTTC
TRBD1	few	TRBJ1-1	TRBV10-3	CASGSGQATEAFF	TGTGCCAGCGGGTCAGGACAGGCGACTGAAGCTTTCTTT
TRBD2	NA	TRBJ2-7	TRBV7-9	CASSRHIPGLATYEQYF	TGTGCCAGCAGCCGTCACATACCGGGACTAGCAACATACGAGCAGTACTTC
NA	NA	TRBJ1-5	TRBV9	CASSVGAVTSNQPQHF	TGTGCCAGCAGCGTAGGTGCGGTAACTAGCAATCAGCCCCAGCATTTT
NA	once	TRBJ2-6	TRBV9	CATGGRVSGANVLTF	TGTGCCACCGGAGGCAGAGTTTCTGGGGCCAACGTCCTGACTTTC
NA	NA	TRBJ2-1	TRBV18	CASSPGAGLGNEQFF	TGTGCCAGCTCACCTGGAGCGGGCCTAGGCAATGAGCAGTTCTTC
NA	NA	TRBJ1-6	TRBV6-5	CASSYTAVTGSPLHF	TGTGCCAGCAGTTATACGGCGGTAACGGGTTCACCCCTCCACTTT
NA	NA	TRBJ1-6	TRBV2	CASRARGSSYNSPLHF	TGTGCCAGCAGGGCCCGGGGGAGCTCCTATAATTCACCCCTCCACTTT
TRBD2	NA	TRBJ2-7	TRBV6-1	CASSRTSGEYYEQYF	TGTGCCAGCAGTCGGACTAGCGGGGAATACTACGAGCAGTACTTC
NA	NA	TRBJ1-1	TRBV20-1	CSARRDTEAFF	TGCAGTGCTAGGAGGGACACTGAAGCTTTCTTT
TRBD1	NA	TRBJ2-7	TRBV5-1	CASSLMTGGYEQYF	TGCGCCAGCAGCTTGATGACAGGGGGCTACGAGCAGTACTTC
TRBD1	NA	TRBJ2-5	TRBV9	CASSSRQGARETQYF	TGTGCCAGCAGCTCTAGACAGGGGGCTCGAGAGACCCAGTACTTC
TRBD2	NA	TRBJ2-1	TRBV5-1	CASSLAGLAGGNEQFF	TGCGCCAGCAGCTTGGCCGGGCTAGCGGGAGGCAATGAGCAGTTCTTC
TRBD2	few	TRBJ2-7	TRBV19	CASSDIAGYEQYF	TGTGCCAGTTCAGACATAGCGGGCTACGAGCAGTACTTC
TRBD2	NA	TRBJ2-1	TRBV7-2	CASSFPATSGGNEQFF	TGTGCCAGCAGCTTTCCCGCGACTAGCGGGGGAAATGAGCAGTTCTTC
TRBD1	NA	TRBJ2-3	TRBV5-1	CASSSGQGVYDTQYF	TGCGCCAGCAGCTCCGGACAGGGCGTGTATGATACGCAGTATTTT
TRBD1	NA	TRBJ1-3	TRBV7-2	CASSLGTGGQTIYF	TGTGCCAGCAGCCTAGGGACAGGGGGCCAGACCATATATTTT
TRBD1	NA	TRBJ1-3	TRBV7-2	CASSLTGNSGNTIYF	TGTGCCAGCAGCTTGACAGGGAACTCTGGAAACACCATATATTTT
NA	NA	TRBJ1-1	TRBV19	CASSIMGQGTEAFF	TGTGCCAGTAGTATAATGGGACAAGGAACTGAAGCTTTCTTT
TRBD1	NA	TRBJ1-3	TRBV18	CASSPYTGASSGNTIYF	TGTGCCAGCTCACCGTACACAGGGGCGTCCTCTGGAAACACCATATATTTT